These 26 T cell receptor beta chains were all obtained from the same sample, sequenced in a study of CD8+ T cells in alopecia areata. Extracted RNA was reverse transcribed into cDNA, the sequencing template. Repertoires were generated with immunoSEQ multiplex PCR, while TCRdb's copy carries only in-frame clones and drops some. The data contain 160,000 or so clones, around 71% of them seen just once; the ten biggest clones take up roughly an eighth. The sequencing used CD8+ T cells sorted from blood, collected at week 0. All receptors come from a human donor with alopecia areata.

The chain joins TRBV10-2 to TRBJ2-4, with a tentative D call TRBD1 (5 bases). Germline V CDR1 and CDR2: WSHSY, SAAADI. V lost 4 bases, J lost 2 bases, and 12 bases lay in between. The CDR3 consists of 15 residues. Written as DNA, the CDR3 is TGCGCCAGCAGTGGGGGCTCCGGCCCCAAAAACATTCAGTACTTC. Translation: CASSGGSGPKNIQYF.

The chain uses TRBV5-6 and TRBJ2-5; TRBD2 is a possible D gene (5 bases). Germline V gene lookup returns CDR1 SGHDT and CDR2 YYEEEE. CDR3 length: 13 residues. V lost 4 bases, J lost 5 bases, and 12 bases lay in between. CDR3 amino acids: CASSSGLEETQYF. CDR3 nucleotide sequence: TGTGCCAGCAGCAGCGGACTGGAGGAGACCCAGTACTTC.

DNA of the CDR3: TGCGCCAGCAGCTGGGGACAGGGGGCGCGAGATGAGCAGTTCTTC. The encoded protein is CASSWGQGARDEQFF. The genes are TRBV5-1 and TRBJ2-1; 12 positions agree with TRBD1. CDR1 is SGHRS and CDR2 is YFSETQ in the germline V gene. The junction had 6 bases not matched to a gene; V was cut back by 3 bases and J by 8 bases. The CDR3 has 15 residues.

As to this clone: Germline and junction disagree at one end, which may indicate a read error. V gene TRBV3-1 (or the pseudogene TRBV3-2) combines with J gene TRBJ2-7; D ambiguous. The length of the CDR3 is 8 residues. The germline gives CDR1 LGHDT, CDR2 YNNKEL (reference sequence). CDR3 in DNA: TGTGCCAGCAGCCCGTGCCCCTTC. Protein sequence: CASSPCPF.

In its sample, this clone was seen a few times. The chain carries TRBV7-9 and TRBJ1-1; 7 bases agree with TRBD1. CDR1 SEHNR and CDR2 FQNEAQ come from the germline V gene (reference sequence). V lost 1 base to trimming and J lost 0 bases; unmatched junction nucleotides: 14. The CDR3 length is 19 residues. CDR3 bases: TGTGCCAGCAGCTTAGAAGGGAAGAGGGGGCGATTCATGAACACTGAAGCTTTCTTT. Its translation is CASSLEGKRGRFMNTEAFF.

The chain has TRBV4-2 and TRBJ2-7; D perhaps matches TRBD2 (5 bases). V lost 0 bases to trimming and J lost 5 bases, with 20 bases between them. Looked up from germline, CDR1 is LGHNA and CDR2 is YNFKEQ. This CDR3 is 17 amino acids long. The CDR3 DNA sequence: TGTGCCAGCAGCCAAGATCCGGCGGGCCAGAGGGCCCACGAGCAGTACTTC. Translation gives CASSQDPAGQRAHEQYF.

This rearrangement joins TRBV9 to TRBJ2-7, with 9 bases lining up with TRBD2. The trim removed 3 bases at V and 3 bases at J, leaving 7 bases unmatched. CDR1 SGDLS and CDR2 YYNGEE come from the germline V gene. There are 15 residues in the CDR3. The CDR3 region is CASSAGTSPSYEQYF. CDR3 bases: TGTGCCAGCAGCGCGGGGACTAGCCCTAGCTACGAGCAGTACTTC.

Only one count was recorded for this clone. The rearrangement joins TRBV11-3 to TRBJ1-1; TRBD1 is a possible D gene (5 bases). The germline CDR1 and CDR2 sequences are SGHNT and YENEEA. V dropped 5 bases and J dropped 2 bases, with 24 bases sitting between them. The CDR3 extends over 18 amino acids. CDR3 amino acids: CASSAPIGASSGNTEAFF. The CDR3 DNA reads TGTGCCAGCAGCGCACCGATCGGGGCCTCAAGCGGCAACACTGAAGCTTTCTTT.

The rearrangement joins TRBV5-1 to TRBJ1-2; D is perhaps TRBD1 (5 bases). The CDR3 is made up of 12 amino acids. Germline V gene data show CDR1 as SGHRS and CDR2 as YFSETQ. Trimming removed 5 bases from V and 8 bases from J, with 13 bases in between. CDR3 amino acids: CASRLATGGYTF. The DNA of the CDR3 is TGCGCCAGCAGGCTAGCAACAGGCGGCTACACCTTC.

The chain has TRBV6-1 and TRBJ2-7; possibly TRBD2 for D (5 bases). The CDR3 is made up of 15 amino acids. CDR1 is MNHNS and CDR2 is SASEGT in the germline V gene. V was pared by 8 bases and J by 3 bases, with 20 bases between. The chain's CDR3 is CASGDHDEGYYEQYF. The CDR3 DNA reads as TGTGCCAGCGGCGACCATGATGAGGGTTACTACGAGCAGTACTTC.

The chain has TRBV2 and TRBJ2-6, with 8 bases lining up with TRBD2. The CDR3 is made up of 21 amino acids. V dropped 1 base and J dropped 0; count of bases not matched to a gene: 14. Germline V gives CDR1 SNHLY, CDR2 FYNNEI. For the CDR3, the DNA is TGTGCCAGCAGTGAAGTTGCGGGGGGTCCCCTAGGAGGCTCTGGGGCCAACGTCCTGACTTTC. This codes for CASSEVAGGPLGGSGANVLTF. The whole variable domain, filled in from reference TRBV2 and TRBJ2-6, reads EPEVTQTPSHQVTQMGQEVILRCVPISNHLYFYWYRQILGQKVEFLVSFYNNEISEKSEIFDDQFSVERPDGSNFTLKIRSTKLEDSAMYFCASSEVAGGPLGGSGANVLTFGAGSRLTVL.

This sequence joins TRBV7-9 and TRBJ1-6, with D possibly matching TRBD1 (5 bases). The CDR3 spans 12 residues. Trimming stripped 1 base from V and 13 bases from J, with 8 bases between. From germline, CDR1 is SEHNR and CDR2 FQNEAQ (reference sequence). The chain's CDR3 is CASSLDGTPLHF. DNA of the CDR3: TGTGCCAGCAGCTTAGATGGGACCCCCCTCCACTTT.

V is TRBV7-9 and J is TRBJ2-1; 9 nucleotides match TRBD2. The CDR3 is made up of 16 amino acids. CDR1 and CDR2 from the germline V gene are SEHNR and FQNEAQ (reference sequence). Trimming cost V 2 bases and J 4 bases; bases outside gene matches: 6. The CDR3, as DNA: TGTGCCAGCAGCTTACCTCGGACTAGCGATTACAATGAGCAGTTCTTC. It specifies CASSLPRTSDYNEQFF.

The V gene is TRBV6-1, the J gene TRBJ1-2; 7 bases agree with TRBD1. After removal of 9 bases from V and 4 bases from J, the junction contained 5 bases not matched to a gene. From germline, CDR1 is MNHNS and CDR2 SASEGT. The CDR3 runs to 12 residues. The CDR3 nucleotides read TGTGCCAGTTCGGACAGGATCTATGGCTACACCTTC. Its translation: CASSDRIYGYTF.

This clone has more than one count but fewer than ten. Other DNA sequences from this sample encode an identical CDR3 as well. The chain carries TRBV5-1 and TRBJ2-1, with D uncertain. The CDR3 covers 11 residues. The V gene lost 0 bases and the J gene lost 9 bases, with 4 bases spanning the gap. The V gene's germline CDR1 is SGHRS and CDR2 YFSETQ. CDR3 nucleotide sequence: TGCGCCAGCAGCTTGGGAGGTGAGCAGTTCTTC. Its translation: CASSLGGEQFF. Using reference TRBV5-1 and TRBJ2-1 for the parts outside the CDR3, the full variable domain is KAGVTQTPRYLIKTRGQQVTLSCSPISGHRSVSWYQQTPGQGLQFLFEYFSETQRNKGNFPGRFSGRQFSNSRSEMNVSTLELGDSALYLCASSLGGEQFFGPGTRLTVL.

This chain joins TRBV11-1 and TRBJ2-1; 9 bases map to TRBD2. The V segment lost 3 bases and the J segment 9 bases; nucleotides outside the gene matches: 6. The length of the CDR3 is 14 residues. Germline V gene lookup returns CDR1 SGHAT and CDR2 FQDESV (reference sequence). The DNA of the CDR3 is TGTGCCAGCAGCTTTGGCGGGGGGGCACGTGAGCAGTTCTTC. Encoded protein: CASSFGGGAREQFF.

CDR3 nucleotides: TGTGCCAGCATGGGAGAGAACACCGGGGAGCTGTTTTTT. It codes for CASMGENTGELFF. This chain links TRBV6-1 with TRBJ2-2, with D tentatively TRBD2 (5 bases). This CDR3 is built from 13 residues. V lost 7 bases, J lost 1 base, and 7 bases lay in between. Germline V gene data show CDR1 as MNHNS and CDR2 as SASEGT.

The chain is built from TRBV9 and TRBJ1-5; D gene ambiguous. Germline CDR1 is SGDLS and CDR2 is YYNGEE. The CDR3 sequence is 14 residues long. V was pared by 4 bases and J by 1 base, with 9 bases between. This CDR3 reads CASSTGTSNQPQHF. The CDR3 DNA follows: TGTGCCAGCAGCACCGGCACCAGCAATCAGCCCCAGCATTTT.

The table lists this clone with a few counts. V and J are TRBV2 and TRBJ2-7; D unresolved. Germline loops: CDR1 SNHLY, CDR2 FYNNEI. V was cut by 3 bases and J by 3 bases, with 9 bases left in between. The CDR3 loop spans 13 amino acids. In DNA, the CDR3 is TGTGCCAGCAGTGACCTCCTTTTCTACGAGCAGTACTTC. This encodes CASSDLLFYEQYF.

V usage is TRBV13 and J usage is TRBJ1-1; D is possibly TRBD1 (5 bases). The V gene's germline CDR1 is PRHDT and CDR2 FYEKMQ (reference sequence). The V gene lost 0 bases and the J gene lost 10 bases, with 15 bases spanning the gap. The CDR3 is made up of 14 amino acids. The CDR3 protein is CASSLGLRSGGAFF. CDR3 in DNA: TGTGCCAGCAGCTTAGGCCTGAGGTCTGGGGGAGCTTTCTTT. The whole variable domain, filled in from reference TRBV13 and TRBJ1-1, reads AAGVIQSPRHLIKEKRETATLKCYPIPRHDTVYWYQQGPGQDPQFLISFYEKMQSDKGSIPDRFSAQQFSDYHSELNMSSLELGDSALYFCASSLGLRSGGAFFGQGTRLTVV.

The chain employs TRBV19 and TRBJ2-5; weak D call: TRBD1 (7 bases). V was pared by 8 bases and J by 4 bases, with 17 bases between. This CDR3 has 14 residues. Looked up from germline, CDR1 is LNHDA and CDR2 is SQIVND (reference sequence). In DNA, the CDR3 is TGTGCCAGTTCGGAGGGGGCGCAGCGAGAGACCCAGTACTTC. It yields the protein CASSEGAQRETQYF.

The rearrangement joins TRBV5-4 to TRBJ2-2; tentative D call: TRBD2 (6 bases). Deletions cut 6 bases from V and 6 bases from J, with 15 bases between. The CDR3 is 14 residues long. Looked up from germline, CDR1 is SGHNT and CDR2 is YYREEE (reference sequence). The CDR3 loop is CASIAVPGSGELFF. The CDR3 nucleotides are TGTGCCAGCATAGCGGTACCGGGGTCCGGGGAGCTGTTTTTT.

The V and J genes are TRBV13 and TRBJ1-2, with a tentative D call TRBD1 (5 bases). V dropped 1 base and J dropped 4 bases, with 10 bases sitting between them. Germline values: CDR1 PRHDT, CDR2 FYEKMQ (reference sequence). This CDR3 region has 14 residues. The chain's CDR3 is CASSLEGRTYGYTF. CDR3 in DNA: TGTGCCAGCAGCTTAGAGGGGCGGACCTATGGCTACACCTTC.

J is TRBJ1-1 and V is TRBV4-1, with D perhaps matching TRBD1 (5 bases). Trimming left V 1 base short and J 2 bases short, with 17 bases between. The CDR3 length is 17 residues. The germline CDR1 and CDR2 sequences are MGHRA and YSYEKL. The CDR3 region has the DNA TGCGCCAGCAGCCAAGTCTCAGGGAAAGTTAATAACACTGAAGCTTTCTTT. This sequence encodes CASSQVSGKVNNTEAFF.

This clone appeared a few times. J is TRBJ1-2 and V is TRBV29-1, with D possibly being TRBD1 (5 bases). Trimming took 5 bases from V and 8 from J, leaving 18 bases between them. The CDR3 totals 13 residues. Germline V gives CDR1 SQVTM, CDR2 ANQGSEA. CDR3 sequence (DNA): TGCAGCGTTCCCAGGGTCGGAGTGCAAGGCTACACCTTC. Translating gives CSVPRVGVQGYTF.

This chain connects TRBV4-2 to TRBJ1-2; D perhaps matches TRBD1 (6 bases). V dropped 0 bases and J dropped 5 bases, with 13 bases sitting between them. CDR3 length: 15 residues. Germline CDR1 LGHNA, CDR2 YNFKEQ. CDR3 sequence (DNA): TGTGCCAGCAGCCAAGAATGGACAGCCGTTTATGGCTACACCTTC. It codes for CASSQEWTAVYGYTF.